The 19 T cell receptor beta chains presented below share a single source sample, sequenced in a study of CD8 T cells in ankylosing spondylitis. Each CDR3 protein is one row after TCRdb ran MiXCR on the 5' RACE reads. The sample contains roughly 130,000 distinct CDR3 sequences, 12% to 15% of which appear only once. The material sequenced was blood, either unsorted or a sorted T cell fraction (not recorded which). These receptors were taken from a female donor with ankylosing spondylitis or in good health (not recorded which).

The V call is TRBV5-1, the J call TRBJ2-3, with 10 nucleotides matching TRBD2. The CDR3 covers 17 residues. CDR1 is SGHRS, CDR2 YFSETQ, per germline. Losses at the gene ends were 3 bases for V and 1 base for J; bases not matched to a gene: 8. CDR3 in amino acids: CASSYGTSDGGTDTQYF. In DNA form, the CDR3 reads TGCGCCAGCAGCTACGGGACTAGCGATGGGGGCACAGATACGCAGTATTTT.

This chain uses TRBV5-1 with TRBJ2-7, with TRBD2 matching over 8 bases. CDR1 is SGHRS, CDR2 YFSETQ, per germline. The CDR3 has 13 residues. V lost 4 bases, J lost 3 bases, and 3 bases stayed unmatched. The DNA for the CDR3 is TGCGCCAGCAGCGGGGGGACTAGCTACGAGCAGTACTTC. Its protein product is CASSGGTSYEQYF.

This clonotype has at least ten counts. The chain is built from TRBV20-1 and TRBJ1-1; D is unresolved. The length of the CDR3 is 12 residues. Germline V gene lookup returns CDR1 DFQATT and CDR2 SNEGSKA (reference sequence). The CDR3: CTGLGGNTEAFF. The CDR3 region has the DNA TGCACCGGCCTGGGAGGGAACACTGAAGCTTTCTTT.

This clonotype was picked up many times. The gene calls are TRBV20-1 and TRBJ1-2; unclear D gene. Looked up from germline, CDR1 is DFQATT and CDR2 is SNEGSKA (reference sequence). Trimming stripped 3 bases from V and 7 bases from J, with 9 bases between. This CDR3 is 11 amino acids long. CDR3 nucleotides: TGCAGTGCTAGTTCTGGCAGTGGCTACACCTTC. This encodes CSASSGSGYTF.

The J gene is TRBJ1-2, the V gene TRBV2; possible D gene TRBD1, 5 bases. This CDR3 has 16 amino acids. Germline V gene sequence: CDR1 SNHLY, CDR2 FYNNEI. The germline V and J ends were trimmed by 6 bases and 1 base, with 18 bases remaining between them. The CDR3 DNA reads TGTGCCAGCAGCCTGACAGAACGCCTACTTAACTATGGCTACACCTTC. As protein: CASSLTERLLNYGYTF. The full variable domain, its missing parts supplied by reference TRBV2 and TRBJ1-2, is EPEVTQTPSHQVTQMGQEVILRCVPISNHLYFYWYRQILGQKVEFLVSFYNNEISEKSEIFDDQFSVERPDGSNFTLKIRSTKLEDSAMYFCASSLTERLLNYGYTFGSGTRLTVV.

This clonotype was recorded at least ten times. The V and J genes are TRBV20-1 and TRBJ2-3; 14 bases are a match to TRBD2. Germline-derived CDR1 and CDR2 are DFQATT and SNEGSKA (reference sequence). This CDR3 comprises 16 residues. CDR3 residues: CSFTKTSGGAGDTQYF. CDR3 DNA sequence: TGCAGCTTCACGAAGACTAGCGGGGGGGCCGGAGATACGCAGTATTTT.

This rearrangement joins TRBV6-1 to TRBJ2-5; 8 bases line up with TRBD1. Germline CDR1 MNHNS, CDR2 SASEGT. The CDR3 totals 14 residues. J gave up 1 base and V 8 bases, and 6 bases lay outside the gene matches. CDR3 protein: CASRGQGAQETQYF. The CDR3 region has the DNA TGTGCCAGCCGGGGCCAGGGGGCCCAAGAGACCCAGTACTTC.

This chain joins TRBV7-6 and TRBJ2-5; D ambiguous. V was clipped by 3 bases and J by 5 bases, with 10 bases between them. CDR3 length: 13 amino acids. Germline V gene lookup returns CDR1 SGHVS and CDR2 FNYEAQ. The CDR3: CASSLDPWETQYF. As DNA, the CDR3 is TGTGCCAGCAGCTTGGATCCTTGGGAGACCCAGTACTTC.

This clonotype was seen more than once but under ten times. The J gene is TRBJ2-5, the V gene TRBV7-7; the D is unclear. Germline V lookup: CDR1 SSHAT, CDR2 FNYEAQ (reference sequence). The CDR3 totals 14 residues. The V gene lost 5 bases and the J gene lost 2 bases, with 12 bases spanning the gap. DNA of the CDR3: TGTGCCAGCAGCCATGGACGGAAACAAGAGACCCAGTACTTC. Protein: CASSHGRKQETQYF. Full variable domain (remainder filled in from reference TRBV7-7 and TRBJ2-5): GAGVSQSPRYKVTKRGQDVTLRCDPISSHATLYWYQQALGQGPEFLTYFNYEAQPDKSGLPSDRFSAERPEGSISTLTIQRTEQRDSAMYRCASSHGRKQETQYFGPGTRLLVL.

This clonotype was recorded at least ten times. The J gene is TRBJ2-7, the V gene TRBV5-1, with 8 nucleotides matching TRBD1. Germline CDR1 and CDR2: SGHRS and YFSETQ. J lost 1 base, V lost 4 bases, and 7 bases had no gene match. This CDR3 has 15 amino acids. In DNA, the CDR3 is TGCGCCAGCAGCGTACAGGGGGTGGGATCCTACGAGCAGTACTTC. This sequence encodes CASSVQGVGSYEQYF.

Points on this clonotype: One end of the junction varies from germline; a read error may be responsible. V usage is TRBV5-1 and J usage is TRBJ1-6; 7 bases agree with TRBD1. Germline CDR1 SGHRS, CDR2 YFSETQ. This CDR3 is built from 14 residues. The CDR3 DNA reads TGCGCCAACAGCCCGGGGACAGAAAATTCACCCCTCCACTTT. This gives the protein CANSPGTENSPLHF.

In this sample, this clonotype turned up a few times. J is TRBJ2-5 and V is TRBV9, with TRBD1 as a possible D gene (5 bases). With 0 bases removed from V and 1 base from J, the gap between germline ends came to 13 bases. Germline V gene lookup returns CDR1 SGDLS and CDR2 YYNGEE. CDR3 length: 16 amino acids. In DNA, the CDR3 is TGTGCCAGCAGCGTAGCTACCGGTAGGGGCCAAGAGACCCAGTACTTC. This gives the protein CASSVATGRGQETQYF.

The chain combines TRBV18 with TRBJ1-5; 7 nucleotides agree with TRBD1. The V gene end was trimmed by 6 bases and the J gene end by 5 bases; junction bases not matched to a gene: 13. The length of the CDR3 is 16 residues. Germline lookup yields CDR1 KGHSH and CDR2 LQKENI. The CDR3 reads CASSKSQGQTDQPQHF. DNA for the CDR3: TGTGCCAGCTCCAAATCGCAGGGACAGACAGATCAGCCCCAGCATTTT.

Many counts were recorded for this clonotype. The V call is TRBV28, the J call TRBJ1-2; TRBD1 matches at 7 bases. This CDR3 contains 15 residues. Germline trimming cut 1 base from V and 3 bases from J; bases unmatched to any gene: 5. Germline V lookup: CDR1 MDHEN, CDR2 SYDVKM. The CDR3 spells CASSLYDRVDYGYTF. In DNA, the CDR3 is TGTGCCAGCAGTTTATATGACAGGGTGGACTATGGCTACACCTTC.

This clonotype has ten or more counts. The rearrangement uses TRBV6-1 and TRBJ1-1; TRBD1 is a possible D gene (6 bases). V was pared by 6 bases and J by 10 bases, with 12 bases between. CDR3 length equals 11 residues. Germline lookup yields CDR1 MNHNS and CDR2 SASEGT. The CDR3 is CASRDPGAAFF. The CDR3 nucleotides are TGTGCCAGCAGAGACCCAGGGGCAGCTTTCTTT.

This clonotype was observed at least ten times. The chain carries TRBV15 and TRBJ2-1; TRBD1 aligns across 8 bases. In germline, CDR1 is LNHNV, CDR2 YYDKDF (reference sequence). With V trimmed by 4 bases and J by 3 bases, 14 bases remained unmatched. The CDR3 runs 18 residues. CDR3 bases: TGTGCCACCAGCACAAATGAAGGGCGGACAGGGATCTACAATGAGCAGTTCTTC. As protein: CATSTNEGRTGIYNEQFF.

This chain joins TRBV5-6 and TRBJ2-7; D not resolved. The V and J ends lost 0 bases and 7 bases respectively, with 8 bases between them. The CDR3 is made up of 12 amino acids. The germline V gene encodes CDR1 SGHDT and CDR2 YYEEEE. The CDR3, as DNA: TGTGCCAGCAGCTTGGGTAATTTAGAGCAGTACTTC. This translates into CASSLGNLEQYF.

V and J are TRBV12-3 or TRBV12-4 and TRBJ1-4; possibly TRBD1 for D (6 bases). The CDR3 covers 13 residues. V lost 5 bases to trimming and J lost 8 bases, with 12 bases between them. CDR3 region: CASSSTGNEKLFF. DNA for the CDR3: TGTGCCAGCAGTAGTACAGGGAACGAAAAACTGTTTTTT.

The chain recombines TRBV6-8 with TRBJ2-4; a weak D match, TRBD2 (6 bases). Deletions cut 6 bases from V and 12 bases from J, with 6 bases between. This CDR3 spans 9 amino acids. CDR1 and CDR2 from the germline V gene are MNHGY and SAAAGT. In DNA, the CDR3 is TGTGCCAGCAGGGGAGGTCAGTACTTC. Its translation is CASRGGQYF.